A selection of T cell receptor beta chains follows, all from one sample in a study of blood T cell repertoires in COVID-19. Assay used: immunoSEQ multiplex PCR; TCRdb lists only in-frame clones, some missing. The table lists roughly 130,000 clones, about four fifths of them singletons, with about 16% in the top ten. Sequences were obtained from peripheral blood. These TCRs come from a woman between 45 and 65 years old with acute or convalescent COVID-19. CDR3s leave out the opening cysteine and the closing phenylalanine or tryptophan. Only some rows state a clone size, as once, few, many or a class for expanded clones.

V gene	J gene	clone size	CDR3 protein
TRBV19	TRBJ2-2	-	ASDNTGELF
TRBV6-5	TRBJ2-7	-	ASSYMLLGQGYEQY
TRBV7-9	TRBJ2-3	once	ASSLATSGGTTDTQY
TRBV6-2/TRBV6-3	TRBJ2-3	once	ASSTTSGGGFTQY
TRBV11-2	TRBJ2-3	-	ASSLASVTGGSDTQY
TRBV2	TRBJ1-2	-	ASSLGRPANYGYT
TRBV2	TRBJ2-7	-	ASFQGEFYEQY
TRBV11-2	TRBJ1-5	once	ASSLGKGQGVRAQH
TRBV19	TRBJ2-7	-	ASSIGLSPYEQY
TRBV7-8	TRBJ1-1	-	ASSHPRGPVGAF
TRBV4-2	TRBJ2-7	-	ASSQEGAGGIYEQY
TRBV11-2	TRBJ2-6	-	ASSLDMRGSGANVLT
TRBV28	TRBJ1-1	-	ASTPPTGSGTEAF
TRBV5-1	TRBJ2-3	-	ASSPDGSGTGIFTDTQY
TRBV12-3/TRBV12-4	TRBJ1-2	-	ASSQDRALGYT
TRBV6-2/TRBV6-3	TRBJ2-1	-	ASSPDSSSGQGNSNEQF
TRBV2	TRBJ1-3	-	ASKAGTNSGNTIY
TRBV30	TRBJ2-2	-	ACKTGSLTGELF
TRBV5-4	TRBJ2-1	-	ASSSEPTSGGAGEQF
TRBV28	TRBJ1-6	-	ASGGGGYYNSPLH
TRBV5-1	TRBJ2-1	-	ASSYSAGGAYNEQF
TRBV4-1	TRBJ1-5	few	ASSQPVQGGQPQH
TRBV10-1	TRBJ1-1	-	ATTPGMNTEAF
TRBV28	TRBJ1-2	-	ASGWAAGNGYT
TRBV10-2	TRBJ2-1	once	ASSEPGLAGGRGNEQF
TRBV30	TRBJ2-7	-	AWSLGGKRYEQY
TRBV5-5	TRBJ1-1	-	ASSSTLSTEAF
TRBV14	TRBJ1-2	-	ASSRAGQGNYGYT